These T cell receptor beta chains were read from a single sample in a study of blood T cell repertoires in COVID-19. This table comes from immunoSEQ multiplex PCR, and its TCRdb copy is limited to in-frame clones, with some not included. The data hold roughly 140,000 clones, with approximately 80% observed a single time. The sequencing sample was made of peripheral blood. The source of these receptors is a woman aged 40 to 50 with active or convalescent COVID-19. Each CDR3 is given with its conserved first and last residue. A D gene is named only where the DNA matches it firmly. A row's size may be missing; if present it is once, few, many or a size class.

j_gene,v_gene,d_gene,abundance,len,CDR3aa,CDR3nt
TRBJ1-3,TRBV7-2,NA,few,16,CASSPRVPSSGNTIYF,TGTGCCAGCAGCCCCAGGGTCCCCAGCTCTGGAAACACCATATATTTT
TRBJ1-5,TRBV5-8,NA,NA,15,CASSLLLRASQPQHF,TGTGCCAGCAGCTTGTTACTCAGGGCAAGTCAGCCCCAGCATTTT
TRBJ2-1,TRBV5-4,TRBD1,NA,15,CASSRTGVSYNEQFF,TGTGCCAGCAGCCGGACAGGTGTATCCTACAATGAGCAGTTCTTC
TRBJ1-5,TRBV19,TRBD1,NA,17,CASHHSTGWQAGQPQHF,TGTGCCAGTCATCATTCGACAGGGTGGCAGGCGGGTCAGCCCCAGCATTTT
TRBJ1-1,TRBV7-9,NA,NA,15,CASSSWGGLDTEAFF,TGTGCCAGCAGCTCCTGGGGGGGTTTGGACACTGAAGCTTTCTTT
TRBJ2-1,TRBV15,TRBD1,NA,15,CATSRSRGPRDEQFF,TGTGCCACCAGCAGGTCGAGGGGGCCCCGAGATGAGCAGTTCTTC
TRBJ1-5,TRBV10-2,NA,NA,12,CASSEANQPQHF,TGCGCCAGCAGTGAAGCCAATCAGCCCCAGCATTTT
TRBJ2-7,TRBV13,TRBD1,NA,13,CASATGRSYEQYF,TGTGCCAGCGCGACAGGGAGATCCTACGAGCAGTACTTC
TRBJ1-1,TRBV6-5,NA,NA,15,CASSYSRGAGTEAFF,TGTGCCAGCAGTTACTCGCGGGGGGCAGGCACTGAAGCTTTCTTT
TRBJ2-2,TRBV2,NA,NA,14,CASREGALIGELFF,TGTGCCAGCCGGGAGGGGGCCCTAATCGGGGAGCTGTTTTTT
TRBJ1-1,TRBV10-2,TRBD1,NA,14,CASSDPPGGTEAFF,TGCGCCAGCAGCGACCCTCCAGGGGGAACTGAAGCTTTCTTT
TRBJ2-3,TRBV6-2/TRBV6-3,TRBD2,NA,14,CASSRAGGRDTQYF,TGTGCCAGCAGCCGAGCGGGGGGCCGGGATACGCAGTATTTT
TRBJ2-6,TRBV2,NA,NA,17,CASSEALPGVGANVLTF,TGTGCCAGCAGTGAAGCGCTTCCGGGGGTCGGGGCCAACGTCCTGACTTTC
TRBJ1-2,TRBV3-1/TRBV3-2,NA,NA,13,CASSLQGSGGYTF,TGTGCCAGCAGCCTCCAGGGCTCTGGGGGCTACACCTTC
TRBJ1-6,TRBV19,TRBD1,NA,16,CASSTSWRTGNSPLHF,TGTGCCAGTAGTACTAGCTGGAGGACAGGGAATTCACCCCTCCACTTT
TRBJ1-4,TRBV19,NA,once,16,CASSIVPGAANEKLFF,TGTGCCAGTAGTATAGTACCAGGGGCGGCTAATGAAAAACTGTTTTTT
TRBJ2-1,TRBV25-1,TRBD1,NA,15,CASSDRDRAVGEQFF,TGTGCCAGCAGTGATAGGGACAGAGCGGTGGGTGAGCAGTTCTTC
TRBJ1-3,TRBV3-1/TRBV3-2,NA,NA,16,CASSQWWGGLGNTIYF,TGTGCCAGCAGCCAATGGTGGGGGGGGCTAGGAAACACCATATATTTT
TRBJ1-2,TRBV18,NA,NA,15,CASSRAGDNPGGYTF,TGTGCCAGCTCACGAGCTGGGGACAATCCTGGTGGCTACACCTTC
TRBJ2-1,TRBV9,NA,NA,15,CASSVGAGAYNEQFF,TGTGCCAGCAGCGTAGGTGCAGGGGCCTACAATGAGCAGTTCTTC
TRBJ1-3,TRBV10-3,NA,NA,14,CAIFGEWAGNTIYF,TGTGCCATCTTCGGGGAGTGGGCTGGAAACACCATATATTTT
TRBJ1-2,TRBV28,NA,NA,12,CASSSLYYGYTF,TGTGCCAGCAGTTCCCTTTACTATGGCTACACCTTC
TRBJ2-7,TRBV3-1/TRBV3-2,TRBD1,NA,17,CASSQATFRDRPYEQYF,TGTGCCAGCAGCCAAGCTACATTCCGGGACAGGCCCTACGAGCAGTACTTC
TRBJ1-1,TRBV7-9,TRBD1,NA,14,CASSLGTGVGEAFF,TGTGCCAGCAGCTTAGGGACAGGGGTAGGGGAAGCTTTCTTT
TRBJ1-1,TRBV11-2,NA,NA,16,CASSLIKGRGSTEAFF,TGTGCCAGCAGCTTAATTAAGGGCAGAGGGTCCACTGAAGCTTTCTTT
TRBJ1-1,TRBV18,TRBD1,NA,14,CASSQDRFSTEAFF,TGTGCCAGCTCACAGGACAGGTTCTCCACTGAAGCTTTCTTT
TRBJ1-2,TRBV19,NA,NA,15,CASSIGGSQTHGYTF,TGTGCCAGTAGTATAGGAGGGTCGCAAACCCATGGCTACACCTTC
TRBJ1-3,TRBV11-2,NA,NA,17,CASSLGATGYSGNTIYF,TGTGCCAGCAGCTTAGGAGCGACAGGTTACTCTGGAAACACCATATATTTT
TRBJ2-1,TRBV6-5,TRBD1,many,15,CASGRGGMEVDEQFF,TGTGCCAGCGGTAGAGGGGGCATGGAGGTCGATGAGCAGTTCTTC
TRBJ1-5,TRBV25-1,NA,NA,14,CASSDYTANQPQHF,TGTGCCAGCAGTGACTATACCGCGAATCAGCCCCAGCATTTT
TRBJ2-7,TRBV2,TRBD1,NA,13,CASSRQGSNEQYF,TGTGCCAGCAGCCGACAGGGGTCGAACGAGCAGTACTTC
TRBJ2-2,TRBV5-8,NA,NA,16,CASSLELDLNTGELFF,TGTGCCAGCAGCTTGGAACTCGATTTAAACACCGGGGAGCTGTTTTTT
TRBJ2-1,TRBV6-6,TRBD1,NA,15,CASIGPGQGWNEQFF,TGTGCCAGCATCGGCCCGGGACAGGGGTGGAATGAGCAGTTCTTC
TRBJ2-2,TRBV18,TRBD2,NA,14,CASSPGLATGELFF,TGTGCCAGCTCACCCGGACTAGCCACCGGGGAGCTGTTTTTT
TRBJ1-2,TRBV3-1/TRBV3-2,NA,NA,16,CASSQDYGGVDYGYTF,TGTGCCAGCAGCCAAGATTACGGAGGGGTCGACTATGGCTACACCTTC
TRBJ1-5,TRBV28,NA,NA,13,CASSAVSNQPQHF,TGTGCCAGCAGTGCAGTGAGCAATCAGCCCCAGCATTTT
TRBJ1-2,TRBV5-6,TRBD1,NA,14,CASSLRTGRGGYTF,TGTGCCAGCAGCTTGCGGACAGGGAGGGGCGGCTACACCTTC
TRBJ2-2,TRBV9,NA,NA,14,CASSPKPRAGELFF,TGTGCCAGCAGCCCCAAACCGCGGGCCGGGGAGCTGTTTTTT
TRBJ2-1,TRBV29-1,TRBD2,NA,16,CSVETLAGRSYNEQFF,TGCAGCGTGGAAACCTTAGCGGGTCGCTCCTACAATGAGCAGTTCTTC
TRBJ2-1,TRBV28,NA,few,16,CASSEPYSSSYNEQFF,TGTGCCAGCAGTGAACCTTATAGTAGCTCCTACAATGAGCAGTTCTTC
TRBJ2-1,TRBV19,TRBD1,NA,18,CASSTVLRGQGPYNEQFF,TGTGCCAGTAGTACCGTCCTGCGGGGACAGGGTCCCTACAATGAGCAGTTCTTC
TRBJ2-7,TRBV12-3/TRBV12-4,TRBD1,NA,11,CATTGGGEQYF,TGTGCCACCACAGGGGGCGGCGAGCAGTACTTC
TRBJ2-1,TRBV28,TRBD2,NA,16,CASSLRTSGSLNEQFF,TGTGCCAGCAGTTTGCGGACTAGCGGGAGTTTGAATGAGCAGTTCTTC
TRBJ1-2,TRBV20-1,NA,NA,9,CRGEGSYTF,TGCAGGGGGGAGGGTAGCTACACCTTC
TRBJ2-7,TRBV21-1,NA,NA,15,CASSSHGLAGHEQYF,TGTGCCAGCAGCAGCCACGGACTAGCGGGACACGAGCAGTACTTC
TRBJ2-3,TRBV2,NA,NA,16,CASRATGVSSTDTQYF,TGTGCCAGCAGAGCTACGGGGGTGTCTAGCACAGATACGCAGTATTTT
TRBJ2-7,TRBV15,NA,NA,13,CATSPRATYEQYF,TGTGCCACCTCACCCAGGGCAACCTACGAGCAGTACTTC
TRBJ1-4,TRBV19,TRBD1,NA,14,CATVDRGTNEKLFF,TGTGCCACCGTCGACAGGGGGACGAATGAAAAACTGTTTTTT
TRBJ2-7,TRBV28,NA,NA,14,CASRPQGYVHEQYF,TGTGCCAGCAGACCGCAGGGCTATGTACACGAGCAGTACTTC
TRBJ2-1,TRBV7-2,TRBD2,NA,15,CASRSLADNYNEQFF,TGTGCCAGTCGGTCTCTAGCGGACAATTACAATGAGCAGTTCTTC
TRBJ1-2,TRBV10-1,TRBD1,NA,13,CASSLGTAYGYTF,TGCGCCAGCTCCCTCGGGACAGCCTATGGCTACACCTTC
TRBJ1-4,TRBV18,TRBD1,few,13,CASSRGQEEKLFF,TGTGCCAGCTCACGAGGACAGGAGGAAAAACTGTTTTTT
TRBJ2-5,TRBV4-1,TRBD2,NA,15,CASSQSGLAQETQYF,TGCGCCAGCAGCCAATCGGGACTAGCTCAAGAGACCCAGTACTTC
TRBJ1-1,TRBV14,NA,NA,14,CASSRAGMNTEAFF,TGTGCCAGCAGCCGGGCGGGAATGAACACTGAAGCTTTCTTT